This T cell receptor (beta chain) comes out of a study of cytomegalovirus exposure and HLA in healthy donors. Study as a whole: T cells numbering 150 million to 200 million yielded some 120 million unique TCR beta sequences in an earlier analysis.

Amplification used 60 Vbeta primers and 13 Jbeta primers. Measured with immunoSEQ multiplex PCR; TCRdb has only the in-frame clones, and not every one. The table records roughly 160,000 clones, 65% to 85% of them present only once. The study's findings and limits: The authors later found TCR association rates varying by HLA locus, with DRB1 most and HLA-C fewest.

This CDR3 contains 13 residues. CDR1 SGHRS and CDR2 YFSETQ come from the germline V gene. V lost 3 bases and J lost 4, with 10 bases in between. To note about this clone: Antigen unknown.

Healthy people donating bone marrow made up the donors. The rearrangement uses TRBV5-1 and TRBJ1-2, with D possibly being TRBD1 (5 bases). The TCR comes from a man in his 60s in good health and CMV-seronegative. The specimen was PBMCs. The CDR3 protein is CASSSRTGYGYTF. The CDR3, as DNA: TGCGCCAGCAGCTCCCGTACAGGCTATGGCTACACCTTC.